Below, one T cell receptor beta chain is given with its context. What it binds is unknown. This specimen belongs to a study of T cells in Graves' hyperthyroidism and ophthalmopathy. Notes on the study in general: By a 13 V-J model, ophthalmopathy was set apart from stable hyperthyroidism.

Researchers took RNA transcripts and amplified the TCR beta CDR3 regions from them. Researchers ran a first-round RT-PCR on the TCR CDR3 using the HTBI primer set. TCRdb re-derived calls from the multiplex PCR reads in MiXCR, one entry per CDR3 protein. This table has about 270,000 distinct CDR3 sequences, about 25% appearing once. Aged 18 to 65, the patients had hyperthyroidism that was newly diagnosed and had lasted under 2 months. Before ophthalmopathy appeared, progressors gave blood at initial hyperthyroidism diagnosis. With V trimmed by 8 bases and J by 3 bases, 4 bases remained unmatched. This CDR3 spans 12 amino acids. Germline lookup yields CDR1 MNHEY and CDR2 SMNVEV (reference sequence).

The V gene is TRBV27, the J gene TRBJ2-7; 7 bases agree with TRBD2. The sample comprised blood. This receptor was identified in a middle-aged man with Graves' hyperthyroidism that later progressed to Graves' ophthalmopathy. CDR3 DNA sequence: TGTGCCAGCGGGAGGGACCTCTACGAGCAGTACTTC. Its translation: CASGRDLYEQYF.